This T cell receptor (beta chain) was captured in a study of technical replicates of blood from a few donors. Clones were sequenced by immunoSEQ multiplex PCR, and TCRdb holds only the in-frame ones, with some missing. The sample includes around 80,000 clones, approximately 96% of them seen just once. The V end was cut by 3 bases, the J end by 4 bases, with 29 bases between. The length of the CDR3 is 20 residues. This receptor was identified in a human donor in good health. Sequenced input: T cells isolated from PBMCs. V gene TRBV23-1 combines with J gene TRBJ2-3; TRBD1 is a possible D gene (6 bases). TRBV23-1 is marked as an open reading frame, function uncertain. For the CDR3, the DNA is TGCGCCAGCAGTCACCCCCCGCACAGGGATGGAGCTTCCGTATCAGATACGCAGTATTTT. Amino acid sequence: CASSHPPHRDGASVSDTQYF.